These 16 T cell receptor beta chains were sequenced from one sample in a study of human T cells and chemical hapten exposure. Specified time point: patch test 2, 6 weeks after DPC sensitization. Treatment described: therapeutic diphenylcyclopropenone sensitization with weekly scalp DPC. TCRdb re-derived calls from the RACE reads in MiXCR, one entry per CDR3 protein. The sample holds 330,000 or so distinct CDR3 sequences, about 6.9% seen once. The material was whole blood, obtained in connection with sensitization to the hapten diphenylcyclopropenone (DPC). These receptors all come from a woman aged 18-29 years with alopecia areata. Some clones in this sample may be carry-over from other donors' samples.

This clonotype showed up many times. The chain recombines TRBV2 with TRBJ1-6; 9 bases fit TRBD1. The CDR3 is 14 amino acids. V lost 4 bases, J lost 8 bases, and 3 bases stayed unmatched. Germline CDR1 and CDR2: SNHLY and FYNNEI. The CDR3 loop reads CASSVTGGDSPLHF. The CDR3, as DNA: TGTGCCAGCAGTGTGACAGGGGGTGATTCACCCCTCCACTTT.

This clonotype was counted only a few times. The chain combines TRBV9 with TRBJ1-6; D is ambiguous. The CDR3 is 15 residues long. In germline, CDR1 is SGDLS, CDR2 YYNGEE. Between the trimmed V and J ends, which lost 0 bases and 8 bases, there was a span of 12 bases. The CDR3 sequence is CASSVDQVEHSPLHF. For the CDR3, the DNA is TGTGCCAGCAGCGTAGATCAAGTAGAGCATTCACCCCTCCACTTT.

This clonotype has at least ten counts. This chain uses TRBV7-9 with TRBJ2-1; 11 bases match TRBD2. The CDR3 extends over 13 amino acids. V dropped 8 bases and J dropped 10; count of bases not matched to a gene: 7. CDR1 and CDR2 from the germline V gene are SEHNR and FQNEAQ (reference sequence). The CDR3 DNA reads as TGTGCCAGCTCAATAGCGGGGGGGCGAGAGCAGTTCTTC. Amino acid sequence: CASSIAGGREQFF.

The V call is TRBV6-1, the J call TRBJ2-3; TRBD2 agrees at 13 bases. The CDR3 extends over 15 amino acids. CDR1 and CDR2 from the germline V gene are MNHNS and SASEGT. V lost 6 bases and J lost 7; bases outside the gene matches: 7. CDR3 in amino acids: CASRPLAGGPNTQYF. As DNA, the CDR3 is TGTGCCAGCAGACCACTAGCGGGGGGGCCAAATACGCAGTATTTT.

This clonotype appeared many times. The rearrangement joins TRBV2 to TRBJ1-1; perhaps TRBD1 as D (5 bases). The CDR3 is 14 amino acids. The V gene's germline CDR1 is SNHLY and CDR2 FYNNEI. Trimming shortened V by 7 bases and J by 2 bases, and 14 bases separated the two germline ends. CDR3 region: CASKIRGANTEAFF. The CDR3 nucleotides read TGTGCCAGCAAAATTAGAGGGGCCAACACTGAAGCTTTCTTT.

This clonotype was observed a handful of times. This chain uses TRBV6-5 with TRBJ1-4; maybe TRBD1 (5 bases). Between the trimmed V and J ends, which lost 0 bases and 6 bases, there was a span of 11 bases. The germline V gene encodes CDR1 MNHEY and CDR2 SVGAGI. The CDR3 runs to 15 residues. CDR3 in DNA: TGTGCCAGCAGTTACTCGGGTAGGGGCTATGAAAAACTGTTTTTT. Encoded protein: CASSYSGRGYEKLFF.

The rearrangement uses TRBV29-1 and TRBJ2-3; 11 bases line up with TRBD2. Germline trimming cut 5 bases from V and 5 bases from J; bases unmatched to any gene: 9. The CDR3 runs 15 residues. Looked up from germline, CDR1 is SQVTM and CDR2 is ANQGSEA. DNA of the CDR3: TGCAGCGTTTCTCTAGCGGGGGGTCCAGGAGATACGCAGTATTTT. Translation: CSVSLAGGPGDTQYF.

This clonotype was counted ten times or more. The chain combines TRBV4-1 with TRBJ1-5; D is unclear. Germline CDR1 and CDR2: MGHRA and YSYEKL. Trimming removed 5 bases at V and 7 bases at J, with 18 bases between. The CDR3 spans 15 residues. The CDR3 DNA sequence: TGCGCCAGCAGCACAAGCGACGGTACTCGCCAGCCCCAGCATTTT. Translation: CASSTSDGTRQPQHF.

This clonotype has more than one count but fewer than ten. V usage is TRBV21-1 and J usage is TRBJ2-5; TRBD1, the D gene given by the table, was not confirmed from the DNA. TRBV21-1 is marked as a pseudogene. The CDR3 sequence is 15 residues long. The CDR3 region is CASSKKTADQETQYF. In DNA, the CDR3 is TGTGCCAGCAGCAAAAAGACAGCAGACCAAGAGACCCAGTACTTC.

The sample holds many counts of this clonotype. The chain recombines TRBV7-2 with TRBJ1-3; D is ambiguous. Germline loops: CDR1 SGHTA, CDR2 FQGNSA. V was trimmed by 5 bases and J by 6 bases, leaving 8 bases between them. CDR3 size: 12 residues. DNA of the CDR3: TGTGCCAGCAGCAAATCTCAAAACACCATATATTTT. This codes for CASSKSQNTIYF.

The chain is built from TRBV5-1 and TRBJ2-3; D is possibly TRBD1 or TRBD2 (5 bases each). In germline, CDR1 is SGHRS, CDR2 YFSETQ. V lost 3 bases and J 4 bases, leaving 15 bases between the germline ends. This CDR3 comprises 15 residues. The CDR3 nucleotides are TGCGCCAGCAGCTGGGACGGCGAAAACTCAGATACGCAGTATTTT. Translating gives CASSWDGENSDTQYF.

This clonotype has ten or more counts. V gene TRBV6-5 combines with J gene TRBJ1-2, with D uncertain. This CDR3 is 13 amino acids long. Trimming removed 6 bases from V and 6 bases from J, with 14 bases in between. Germline V CDR1 and CDR2: MNHEY, SVGAGI. For the CDR3, the DNA is TGTGCCAGCAGCCGCGGGGAGGACCATGGCTACACCTTC. Protein: CASSRGEDHGYTF.

This clonotype was found a few times. The J gene is TRBJ2-2, the V gene TRBV7-9; D remains ambiguous. The CDR3 totals 16 residues. Trimming took off 2 bases at V and 1 base at J, with 11 bases between the two ends. CDR1 SEHNR and CDR2 FQNEAQ come from the germline V gene (reference sequence). As DNA, the CDR3 is TGTGCCAGCAGCTTATTAGAGACTTTGAACACCGGGGAGCTGTTTTTT. Its protein product is CASSLLETLNTGELFF. The variable domain in full, completed from reference TRBV7-9 and TRBJ2-2, reads DTGVSQNPRHKITKRGQNVTFRCDPISEHNRLYWYRQTLGQGPEFLTYFQNEAQLEKSRLLSDRFSAERPKGSFSTLEIQRTEQGDSAMYLCASSLLETLNTGELFFGEGSRLTVL.

This clonotype showed up just a few times. The CDR3 here is CASSYVQPHGYTF. For the CDR3, the DNA is TGTGCCAGCAGTTACGTACAGCCCCATGGCTACACCTTC. This chain connects TRBV6-2 or TRBV6-3 to TRBJ1-2; no reliable D call. The CDR3 has 13 residues. Trimming took 2 bases from V and 6 from J, leaving 10 bases between them. Germline V lookup: CDR1 MNHEY, CDR2 SVGEGT.

The chain uses TRBV6-2 or TRBV6-3 and TRBJ1-5; D remains unclear. CDR1 is MNHEY, CDR2 SVGEGT, per germline. With 5 bases removed from V and 0 bases from J, the gap between germline ends came to 11 bases. This CDR3 contains 15 residues. CDR3 sequence (DNA): TGTGCCAGCAGTGGCCGGACTTTTAGCAATCAGCCCCAGCATTTT. Amino acid sequence: CASSGRTFSNQPQHF.

In its sample, this clonotype was seen many times. The CDR3 sequence is CSARVPVGNQPQHF. The CDR3 DNA sequence: TGCAGTGCTAGGGTTCCTGTGGGCAATCAGCCCCAGCATTTT. The chain links TRBV20-1 to TRBJ1-5; D is uncertain. The CDR3 is made up of 14 amino acids. Germline loops: CDR1 DFQATT, CDR2 SNEGSKA (reference sequence). The germline V and J ends were trimmed by 3 bases and 2 bases, with 11 bases remaining between them.